This T cell receptor (beta chain) stems from a study of response to subunit inactivated influenza vaccine. As to this clonotype: The antigen is not known.

Study results and limitations: Only a handful of new T cells, the authors suggested, are recruited with each seasonal influenza vaccination.

TCRdb re-called the RT-PCR reads through MiXCR, storing one row per CDR3 protein. The table shows about 780,000 distinct CDR3 sequences, with roughly 18% occurring only once. The source of this sequence is a man over 45 who received an inactivated influenza vaccine. The sequencing used PBMCs from blood, collected around 5 days after vaccination.

CDR3 DNA sequence: TGTGCCAGCAGTTTGGGACAGGGGAGGAATTCACCCCTCCACTTT. Amino acids: CASSLGQGRNSPLHF. The chain recombines TRBV12-3 or TRBV12-4 with TRBJ1-6; 10 nucleotides align to TRBD1. The CDR3 contains 15 residues. Trimming at V came to 3 bases and at J to 7 bases, leaving 3 bases not matched to a gene.